These 6 T cell receptor beta chains were all obtained from the same sample, sequenced in a study of CD4 T cells in relation to SARS-CoV-2 and coronaviruses. The assay was immunoSEQ multiplex PCR, and TCRdb's table has in-frame clones only and misses some. The top ten clones hold approximately 3.1% of a sample with around 37,000 clones, 80% to 90% of them seen once. Sequenced sample: memory CD4+ T cells from PBMCs. Source of these receptors: an adult with COVID-19.

This rearrangement joins TRBV5-1 to TRBJ2-3; the D is unclear. The CDR3 totals 18 residues. Germline CDR1 and CDR2: SGHRS and YFSETQ. V lost 0 bases, J lost 4 bases, and 21 bases lay in between. CDR3 bases: TGCGCCAGCAGCTTGGCCGGTAGGCTCCCGGCCGCGTCAGATACGCAGTATTTT. This codes for CASSLAGRLPAASDTQYF.

The chain uses TRBV6-5 and TRBJ2-7, with TRBD2 as a possible D gene (5 bases). Germline V gene sequence: CDR1 MNHEY, CDR2 SVGAGI. The CDR3 spans 12 residues. V shed 2 bases and J shed 5 bases, with 7 bases lying between them. CDR3 DNA: TGTGCCAGCAGTTACCGGGATCACGAGCAGTACTTC. This encodes CASSYRDHEQYF.

The chain couples TRBV3-1 (or the pseudogene TRBV3-2) to TRBJ1-4; D unclear. Trimming took off 5 bases at V and 4 bases at J, with 14 bases between the two ends. This CDR3 is 15 amino acids long. The germline V gene encodes CDR1 LGHDT and CDR2 YNNKEL (reference sequence). This CDR3 reads CASSELGQSNEKLFF. In DNA form, the CDR3 reads TGTGCCAGCAGCGAACTCGGGCAGAGTAATGAAAAACTGTTTTTT.

The CDR3 region has the DNA TGTGCCAGTAGTACATCCCGACTGAACACTGAAGCTTTCTTT. This gives the protein CASSTSRLNTEAFF. The V and J genes are TRBV19 and TRBJ1-1; D gene ambiguous. CDR3 length: 14 residues. Germline CDR1 reads LNHDA; CDR2 reads SQIVND (reference sequence). V was cut by 4 bases and J by 0 bases, with 9 bases left in between.

The V call is TRBV24-1, the J call TRBJ2-1, with D possibly being TRBD1 (5 bases). The CDR3 loop spans 15 amino acids. Germline CDR1 and CDR2: KGHDR and SFDVKD. The ends were cut back, 10 bases at V and 10 bases at J, with 25 bases in the middle. The DNA for the CDR3 is TGTGCCACTTCGGACCTACATATAGGGGCCAGCGAGCAGTTCTTC. Encoded protein: CATSDLHIGASEQFF.

This chain uses TRBV5-5 with TRBJ1-4; 8 nucleotides match TRBD1. V shed 4 bases, J shed 6 bases, and the junction held 5 bases outside the gene matches. In germline, CDR1 is SGHKS, CDR2 YYEKEE (reference sequence). The CDR3 is made up of 14 amino acids. CDR3 DNA sequence: TGTGCCAGCAGCCAGGCAGGGGGCGATGAAAAACTGTTTTTT. This gives the protein CASSQAGGDEKLFF.